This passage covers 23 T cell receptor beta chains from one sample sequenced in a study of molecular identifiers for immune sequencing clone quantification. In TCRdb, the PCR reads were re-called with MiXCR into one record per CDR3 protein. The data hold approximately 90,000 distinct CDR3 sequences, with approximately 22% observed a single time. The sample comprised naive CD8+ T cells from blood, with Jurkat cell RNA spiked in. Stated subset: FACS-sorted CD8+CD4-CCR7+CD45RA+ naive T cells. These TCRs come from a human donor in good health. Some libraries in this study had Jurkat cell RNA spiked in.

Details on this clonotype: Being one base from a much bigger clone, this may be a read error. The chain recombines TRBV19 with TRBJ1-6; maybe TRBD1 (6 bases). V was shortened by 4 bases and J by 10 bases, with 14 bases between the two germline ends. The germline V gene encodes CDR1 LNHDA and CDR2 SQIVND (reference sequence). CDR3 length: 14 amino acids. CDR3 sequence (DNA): TGTGCCAGTAGTAACCCACAGGGCAGCTCACCCCTCCACTTT. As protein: CASSNPQGSSPLHF. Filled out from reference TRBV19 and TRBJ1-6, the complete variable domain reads DGGITQSPKYLFRKEGQNVTLSCEQNLNHDAMYWYRQDPGQGLRLIYYSQIVNDFQKGDIAEGYSVSREKKESFPLTVTSAQKNPTAFYLCASSNPQGSSPLHFGNGTRLTVT.

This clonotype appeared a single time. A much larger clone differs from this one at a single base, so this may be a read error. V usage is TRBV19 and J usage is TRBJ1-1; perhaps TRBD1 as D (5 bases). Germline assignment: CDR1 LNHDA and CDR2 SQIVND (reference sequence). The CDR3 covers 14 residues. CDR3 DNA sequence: TGTGCCGGTAGCACGGGACTCTCGAACACTGAAGCTTTCTTT. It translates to CAGSTGLSNTEAFF.

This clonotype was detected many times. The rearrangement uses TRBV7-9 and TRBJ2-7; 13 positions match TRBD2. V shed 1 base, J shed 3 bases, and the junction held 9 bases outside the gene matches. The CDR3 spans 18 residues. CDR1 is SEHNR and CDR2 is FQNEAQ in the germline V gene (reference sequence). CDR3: CASSLGLAGGPVHYEQYF. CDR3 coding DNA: TGTGCCAGCAGCTTAGGACTAGCGGGGGGCCCGGTCCACTACGAGCAGTACTTC.

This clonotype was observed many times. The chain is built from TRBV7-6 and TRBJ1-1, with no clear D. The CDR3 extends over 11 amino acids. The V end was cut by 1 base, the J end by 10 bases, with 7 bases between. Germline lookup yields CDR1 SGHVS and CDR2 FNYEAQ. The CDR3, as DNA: TGTGCCAGCAGCTTAGGAGTAGTAGCTTTCTTT. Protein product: CASSLGVVAFF.

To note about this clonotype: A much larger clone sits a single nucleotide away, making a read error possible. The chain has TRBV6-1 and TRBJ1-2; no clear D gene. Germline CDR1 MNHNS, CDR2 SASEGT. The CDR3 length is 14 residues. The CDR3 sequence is CAGSEWAEIYGYTF. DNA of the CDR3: TGTGCCGGCAGTGAATGGGCAGAGATCTATGGCTACACCTTC.

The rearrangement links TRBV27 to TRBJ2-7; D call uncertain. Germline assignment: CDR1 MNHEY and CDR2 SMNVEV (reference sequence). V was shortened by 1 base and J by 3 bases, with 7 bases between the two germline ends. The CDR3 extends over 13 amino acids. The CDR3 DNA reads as TGTGCCAGCAGTTTATTGGACGGCTACGAGCAGTACTTC. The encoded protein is CASSLLDGYEQYF.

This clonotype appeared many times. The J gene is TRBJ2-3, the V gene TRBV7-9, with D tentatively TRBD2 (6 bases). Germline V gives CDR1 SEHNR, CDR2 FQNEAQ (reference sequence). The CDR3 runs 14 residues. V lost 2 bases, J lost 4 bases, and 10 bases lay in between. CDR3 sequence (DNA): TGTGCCAGCAGCTTACTCGCGGGACCAGATACGCAGTATTTT. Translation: CASSLLAGPDTQYF.

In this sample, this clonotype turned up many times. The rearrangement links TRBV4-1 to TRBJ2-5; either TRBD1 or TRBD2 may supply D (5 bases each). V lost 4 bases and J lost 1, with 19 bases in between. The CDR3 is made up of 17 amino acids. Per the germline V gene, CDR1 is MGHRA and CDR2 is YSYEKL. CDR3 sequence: CASSRDPYGDPQETQYF. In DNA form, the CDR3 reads TGCGCCAGCAGCCGCGACCCTTACGGGGACCCCCAAGAGACCCAGTACTTC.

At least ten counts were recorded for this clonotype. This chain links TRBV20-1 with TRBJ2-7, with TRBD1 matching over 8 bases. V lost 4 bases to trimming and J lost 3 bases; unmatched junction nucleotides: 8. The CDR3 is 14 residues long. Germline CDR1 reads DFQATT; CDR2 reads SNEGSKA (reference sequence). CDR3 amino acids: CSAKGDRGSYEQYF. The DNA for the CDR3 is TGCAGTGCTAAAGGAGACAGGGGAAGCTACGAGCAGTACTTC.

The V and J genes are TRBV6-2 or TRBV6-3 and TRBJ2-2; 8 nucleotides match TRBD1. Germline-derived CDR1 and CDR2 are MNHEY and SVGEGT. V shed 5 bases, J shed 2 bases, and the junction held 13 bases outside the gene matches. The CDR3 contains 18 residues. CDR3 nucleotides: TGTGCCAGCAGTCCTCAGGGCAGGGGGCTTGATAACACCGGGGAGCTGTTTTTT. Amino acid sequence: CASSPQGRGLDNTGELFF.

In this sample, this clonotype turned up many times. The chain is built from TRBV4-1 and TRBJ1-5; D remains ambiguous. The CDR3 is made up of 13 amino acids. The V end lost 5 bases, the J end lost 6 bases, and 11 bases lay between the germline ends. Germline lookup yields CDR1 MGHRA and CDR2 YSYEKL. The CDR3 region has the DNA TGCGCCAGCAGCTCGGTCCTAACTCAGCCCCAGCATTTT. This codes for CASSSVLTQPQHF.

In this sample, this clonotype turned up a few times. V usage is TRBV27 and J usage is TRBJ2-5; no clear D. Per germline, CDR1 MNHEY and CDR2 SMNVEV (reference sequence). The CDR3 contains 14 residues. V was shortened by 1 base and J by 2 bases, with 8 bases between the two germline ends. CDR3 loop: CASSLFSDQETQYF. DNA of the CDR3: TGTGCCAGCAGTTTATTTTCTGATCAAGAGACCCAGTACTTC.

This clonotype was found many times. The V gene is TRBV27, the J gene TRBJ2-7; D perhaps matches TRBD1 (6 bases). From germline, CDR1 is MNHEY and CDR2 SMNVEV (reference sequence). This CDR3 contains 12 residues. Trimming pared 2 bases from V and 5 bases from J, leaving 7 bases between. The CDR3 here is CASSLTGNEQYF. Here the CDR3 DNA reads TGTGCCAGCAGTTTAACAGGGAACGAGCAGTACTTC.

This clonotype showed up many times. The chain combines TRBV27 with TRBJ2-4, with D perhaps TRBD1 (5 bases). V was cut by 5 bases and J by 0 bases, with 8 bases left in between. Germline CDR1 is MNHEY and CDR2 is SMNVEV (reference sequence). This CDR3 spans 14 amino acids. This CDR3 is CASSQGLAKNIQYF. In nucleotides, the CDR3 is TGTGCCAGCAGTCAGGGCTTAGCCAAAAACATTCAGTACTTC.

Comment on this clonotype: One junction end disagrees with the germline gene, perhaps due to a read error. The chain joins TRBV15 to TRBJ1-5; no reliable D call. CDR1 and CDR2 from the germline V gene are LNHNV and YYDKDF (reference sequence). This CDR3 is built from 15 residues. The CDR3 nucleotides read TGTGCCACCAGCGGAGAGTCGACGTCCGAGGGGCCCCAGCATTTT. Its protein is CATSGESTSEGPQHF.

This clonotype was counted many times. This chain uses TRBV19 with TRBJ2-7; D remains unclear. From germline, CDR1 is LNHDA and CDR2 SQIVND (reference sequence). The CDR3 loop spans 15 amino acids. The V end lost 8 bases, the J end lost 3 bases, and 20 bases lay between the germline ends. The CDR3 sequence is CASSPSSDGFYEQYF. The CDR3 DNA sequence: TGTGCCAGTTCCCCAAGCTCGGACGGTTTCTACGAGCAGTACTTC.

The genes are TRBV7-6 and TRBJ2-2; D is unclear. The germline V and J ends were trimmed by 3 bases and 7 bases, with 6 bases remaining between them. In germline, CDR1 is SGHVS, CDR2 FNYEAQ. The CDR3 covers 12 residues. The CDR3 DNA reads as TGTGCCAGCAGCTTCGGTTTCGGGGAGCTGTTTTTT. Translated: CASSFGFGELFF.

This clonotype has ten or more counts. Here the CDR3 DNA reads TGCAGCGCCGTCCTAGCGGACCTCTACAATGAGCAGTTCTTC. It yields the protein CSAVLADLYNEQFF. The chain carries TRBV29-1 and TRBJ2-1; 7 nucleotides align to TRBD2. Trimming removed 7 bases from V and 3 bases from J; junction bases left unmatched: 9. This CDR3 has 14 amino acids. CDR1 and CDR2 from the germline V gene are SQVTM and ANQGSEA.

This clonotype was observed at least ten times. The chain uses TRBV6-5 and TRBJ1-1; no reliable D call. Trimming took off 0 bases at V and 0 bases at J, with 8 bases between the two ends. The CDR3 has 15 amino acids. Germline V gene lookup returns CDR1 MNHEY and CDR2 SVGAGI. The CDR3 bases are TGTGCCAGCAGTTACTCAAGAGGGATGAACACTGAAGCTTTCTTT. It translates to CASSYSRGMNTEAFF.

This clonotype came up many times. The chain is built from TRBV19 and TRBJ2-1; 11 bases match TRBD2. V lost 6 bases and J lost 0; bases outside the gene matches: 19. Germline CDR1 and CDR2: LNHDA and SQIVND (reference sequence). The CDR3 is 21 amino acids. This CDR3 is CASRHRDSGLAGPSSYNEQFF. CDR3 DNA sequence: TGTGCCAGTAGGCACCGGGACAGTGGACTAGCGGGCCCAAGCTCCTACAATGAGCAGTTCTTC.

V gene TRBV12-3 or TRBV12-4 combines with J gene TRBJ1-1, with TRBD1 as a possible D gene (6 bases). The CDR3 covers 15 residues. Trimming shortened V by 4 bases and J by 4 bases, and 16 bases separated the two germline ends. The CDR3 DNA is TGTGCCAGCAGTTCCCCGGGGGCCAGGGTCACTGAAGCTTTCTTT. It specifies CASSSPGARVTEAFF.

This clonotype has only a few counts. DNA for the CDR3: TGCAGTGCTCCACAGGGATCGAATTATGGCTACACCTTC. Translation gives CSAPQGSNYGYTF. The chain links TRBV20-1 to TRBJ1-2, with D possibly TRBD1 on 6 matching bases. CDR1 and CDR2 (germline): DFQATT, SNEGSKA (reference sequence). Trimming left V 5 bases short and J 5 bases short, with 15 bases between. This CDR3 has 13 amino acids.

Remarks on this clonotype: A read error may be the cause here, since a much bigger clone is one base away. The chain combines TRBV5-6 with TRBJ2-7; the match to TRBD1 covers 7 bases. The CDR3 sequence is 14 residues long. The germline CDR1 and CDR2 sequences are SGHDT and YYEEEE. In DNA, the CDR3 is TGTGCCCGCAGCTTGGGGGACAGCCCCTACGAGCAGTACTTC. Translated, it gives CARSLGDSPYEQYF. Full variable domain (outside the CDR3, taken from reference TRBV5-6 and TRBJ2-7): DAGVTQSPTHLIKTRGQQVTLRCSPKSGHDTVSWYQQALGQGPQFIFQYYEEEERQRGNFPDRFSGHQFPNYSSELNVNALLLGDSALYLCARSLGDSPYEQYFGPGTRLTVT.